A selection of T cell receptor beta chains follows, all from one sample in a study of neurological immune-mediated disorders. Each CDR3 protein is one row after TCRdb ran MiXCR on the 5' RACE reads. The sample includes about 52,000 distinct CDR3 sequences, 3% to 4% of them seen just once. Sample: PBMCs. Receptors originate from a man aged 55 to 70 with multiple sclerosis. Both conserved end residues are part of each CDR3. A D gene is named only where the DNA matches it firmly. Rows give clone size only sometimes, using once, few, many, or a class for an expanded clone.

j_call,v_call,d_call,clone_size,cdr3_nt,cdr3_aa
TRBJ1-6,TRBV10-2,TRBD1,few,TGCGCCAGCGGGACCCGGGACAGCGTCTATAATTCACCCCTCCACTTT,CASGTRDSVYNSPLHF
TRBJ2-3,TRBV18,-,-,TGTGCCAGCTCACCCTCGCCGGAGGGTAATACGCAGTATTTT,CASSPSPEGNTQYF
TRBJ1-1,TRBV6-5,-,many,TGTGCCAGCAGTTATGAAGGGGCGGCAGGAGGGAACACTGAAGCTTTCTTT,CASSYEGAAGGNTEAFF
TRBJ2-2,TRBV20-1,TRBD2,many,TGCAGTGCCCCCCGGCGGGGGGTTAGCGGGGAGCTGTTTTTT,CSAPRRGVSGELFF
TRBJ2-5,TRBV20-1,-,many,TGCAGTGCCCTCCCTACCCAAGAGACCCAGTACTTC,CSALPTQETQYF
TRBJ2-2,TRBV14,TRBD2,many,TGTGCCAGCAGCCAGATAGCGGGAGTAGTCACCGGGGAGCTGTTTTTT,CASSQIAGVVTGELFF
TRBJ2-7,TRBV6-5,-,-,TGTGCCAGCAGTACGGGCCCGGGAACCTACGAGCAGTACTTC,CASSTGPGTYEQYF
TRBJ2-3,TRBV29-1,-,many,TGCAGCGTTGATGCCTTCACAGATACGCAGTATTTT,CSVDAFTDTQYF
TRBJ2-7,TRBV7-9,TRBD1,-,TGTGCCAGCAGCCGAGGACAGGACGGAGTCTACGAGCAGTACTTC,CASSRGQDGVYEQYF
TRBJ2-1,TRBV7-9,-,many,TGTGCCAGCAGCGCACCAGGGAATGAGCAGTTCTTC,CASSAPGNEQFF
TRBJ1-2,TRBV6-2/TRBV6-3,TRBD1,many,TGTGCCAGCAGTTACTCGGGACAGACATATGGCTACACCTTC,CASSYSGQTYGYTF
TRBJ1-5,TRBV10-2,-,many,TGCGCCAGCAGGGATACGGGAAATAAGACCCAGAATTTT,CASRDTGNKTQNF
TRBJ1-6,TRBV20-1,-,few,TGCAGTGCTAGAGATGGGTCTAGGGCTAATTCAACCCTCAACTTT,CSARDGSRANSTLNF
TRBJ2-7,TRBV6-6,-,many,TGTGCCAGCAGATCTCACGGGAGTAGCTCCTACGAGCAGTACTTC,CASRSHGSSSYEQYF
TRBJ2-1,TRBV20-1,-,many,TGCAGTGCTTACAGGGCGGGAGCCAACAATGAGCAGTTCTTC,CSAYRAGANNEQFF
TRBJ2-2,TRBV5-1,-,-,TGCGACAGCAGTAGGAACACCGGGGAGCTGTTTTTT,CDSSRNTGELFF
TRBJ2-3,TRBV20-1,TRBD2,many,TGCAGTTGCGTAGCGGGGACCCGCACAGATACGCAGTATTTT,CSCVAGTRTDTQYF
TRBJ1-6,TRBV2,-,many,TGTGCCAGCAAACAGGCGAGCTCCTATAATTCACCCCTCCACTTT,CASKQASSYNSPLHF
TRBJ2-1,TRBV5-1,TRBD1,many,TGCGCCAGCATGGGACAGCCGAGCTCCTACAATGAGCAGTTCTTC,CASMGQPSSYNEQFF
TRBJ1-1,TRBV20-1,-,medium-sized,TGCAGTGCTCCGCGACAGAGCGGGACTGAAGCTTTCTTT,CSAPRQSGTEAFF
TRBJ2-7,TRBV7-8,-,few,TGTGCCAGCAGCTTAGGACAGAGTATCTACGAGCAGTACTTC,CASSLGQSIYEQYF
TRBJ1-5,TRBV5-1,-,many,TGCGCCAGCAGCTTGATTGGGGATCAGCCCCAGCATTTT,CASSLIGDQPQHF
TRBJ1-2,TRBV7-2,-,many,TGTGCCAGCACCTGGGGGAGGGGGTTAGGCTACACCTTC,CASTWGRGLGYTF
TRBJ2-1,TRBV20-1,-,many,TGCAGTGCTAGGCCCCCGGCCCTGAGCTCCTACAATGAGCAGTTCTTC,CSARPPALSSYNEQFF
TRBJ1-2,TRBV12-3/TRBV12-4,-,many,TGTGCCAGCAGTTTCCGCGGGGAGGGTGGAGGCTACACCTTC,CASSFRGEGGGYTF
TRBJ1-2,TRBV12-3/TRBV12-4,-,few,TGTGCCAGCAGTCCCACCCGACGCAGGGGAATCTCTTATGGCTACACCTTC,CASSPTRRRGISYGYTF
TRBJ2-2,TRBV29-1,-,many,TGCAGCGCCTCACAGGGATTACCCACCGGGGAGCTGTTTTTT,CSASQGLPTGELFF